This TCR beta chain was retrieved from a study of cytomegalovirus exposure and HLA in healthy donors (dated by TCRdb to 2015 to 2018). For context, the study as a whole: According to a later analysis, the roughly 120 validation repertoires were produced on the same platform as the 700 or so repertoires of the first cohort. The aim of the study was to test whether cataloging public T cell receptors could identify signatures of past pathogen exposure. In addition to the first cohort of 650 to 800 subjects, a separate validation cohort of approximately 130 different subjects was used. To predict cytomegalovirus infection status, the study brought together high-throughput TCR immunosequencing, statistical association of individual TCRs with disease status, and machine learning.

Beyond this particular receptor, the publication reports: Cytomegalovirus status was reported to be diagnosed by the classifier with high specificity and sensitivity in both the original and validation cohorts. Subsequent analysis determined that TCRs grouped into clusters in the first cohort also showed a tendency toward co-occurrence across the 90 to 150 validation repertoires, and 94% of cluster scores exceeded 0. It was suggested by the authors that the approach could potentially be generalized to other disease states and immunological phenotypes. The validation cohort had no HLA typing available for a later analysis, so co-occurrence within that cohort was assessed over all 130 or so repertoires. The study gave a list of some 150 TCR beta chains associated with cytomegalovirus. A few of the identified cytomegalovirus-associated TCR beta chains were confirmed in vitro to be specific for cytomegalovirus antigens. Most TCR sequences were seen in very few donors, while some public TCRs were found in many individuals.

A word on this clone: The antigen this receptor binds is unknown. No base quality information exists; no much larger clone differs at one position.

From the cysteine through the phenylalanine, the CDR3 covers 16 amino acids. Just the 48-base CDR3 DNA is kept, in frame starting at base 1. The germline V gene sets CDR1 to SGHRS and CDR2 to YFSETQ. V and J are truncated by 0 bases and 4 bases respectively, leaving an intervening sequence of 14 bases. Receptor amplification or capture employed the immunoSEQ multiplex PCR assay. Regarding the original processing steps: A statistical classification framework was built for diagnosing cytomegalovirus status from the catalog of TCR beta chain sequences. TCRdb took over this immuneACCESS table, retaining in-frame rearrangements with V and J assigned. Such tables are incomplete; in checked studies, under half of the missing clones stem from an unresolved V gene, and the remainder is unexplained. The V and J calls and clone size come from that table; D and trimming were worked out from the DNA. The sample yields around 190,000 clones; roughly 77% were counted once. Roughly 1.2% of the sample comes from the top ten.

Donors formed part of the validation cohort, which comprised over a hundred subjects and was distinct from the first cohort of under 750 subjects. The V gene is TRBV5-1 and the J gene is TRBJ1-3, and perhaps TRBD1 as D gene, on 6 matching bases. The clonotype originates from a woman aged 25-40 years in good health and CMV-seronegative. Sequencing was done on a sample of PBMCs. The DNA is TGCGCCAGCAGCTTGGAGGGCAGGGGAACGGGAAACACCATATATTTT. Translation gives CASSLEGRGTGNTIYF.